The rows below give T cell receptor beta chains drawn from one sample of a study of blood T cell repertoires in COVID-19. TCRdb keeps only in-frame clones here, not all; method: immunoSEQ multiplex PCR. The sample gives more than 300,000 clones, 88% of which show up once; around 1.2% is in the top ten. Sequencing input: PBMCs or T cells enriched from blood (not recorded which). The source is a young woman who had recovered from COVID-19. Both conserved end residues are part of each CDR3. The order of the fields is D gene, V gene, clone size, J gene, CDR3 DNA, CDR3 protein. A D gene is named only where the DNA matches it firmly. Some rows have no size entry. The others give once, few or many, or a class for an expanded clone.

>.|TRBV5-7|once|TRBJ2-1
TGTGCCAGCAGCTTAAGCCCTCCCGTTAGCTCCTACAATGAGCAGTTCTTC
CASSLSPPVSSYNEQFF
>TRBD1|TRBV6-5|once|TRBJ1-1
TGTGCCAGCAGTTACTCGGCAGGGGGCCGGACTGAAGCTTTCTTT
CASSYSAGGRTEAFF
>TRBD2|TRBV7-3|.|TRBJ2-7
TGTGCCAGCAGCTTAATAGCGGGCTACGAGCAGTACTTC
CASSLIAGYEQYF
>.|TRBV12-3/TRBV12-4|.|TRBJ1-5
TGTGCCAGCAGCCAGGGGATCGATCAGCCCCAGCATTTT
CASSQGIDQPQHF
>.|TRBV20-1|.|TRBJ1-2
TGCAGCCCTGAGGGCTACACCTTC
CSPEGYTF
>.|TRBV6-5|.|TRBJ1-4
TGTACTGACTGCCGGACGGGGGGGGAAAAACTGTTTTTT
CTDCRTGGEKLFF
>.|TRBV6-6|.|TRBJ2-3
TGTGCCAGCAGTTTGACAGGTTCTAGCACAGATACGCAGTATTTT
CASSLTGSSTDTQYF
>.|TRBV6-5|.|TRBJ1-5
TGTGCCAGCAGTTACGGGTCCAGGCAGCCCCAGCATTTT
CASSYGSRQPQHF
>TRBD2|TRBV5-1|.|TRBJ2-3
TGCGCCAGCAGCTTGATGCTAGCGGGGGCCACAGATACGCAGTATTTT
CASSLMLAGATDTQYF
>.|TRBV27|.|TRBJ2-1
TGTGCCAGCAGACCACCTCGGGCGCGGAGGAGCTCCTACAATGAGCAGTTCTTC
CASRPPRARRSSYNEQFF
>TRBD1|TRBV27|.|TRBJ2-1
TGTGCCAGCAGCAGTGGGGTGAGACAGGGTTTGAATGAGCAGTTCTTC
CASSSGVRQGLNEQFF
>.|TRBV28|.|TRBJ1-4
TGTGCCAGCAGTCGCCACGTCGTGACCGCGGAATGGATTTTT
CASSRHVVTAEWIF
>.|TRBV12-3/TRBV12-4|.|TRBJ1-2
TGTGCCAGCAGTCCGACAGGTCTGAAAGGCTACACCTTC
CASSPTGLKGYTF
>.|TRBV7-9|.|TRBJ2-3
TGTGCCAGCAGCCACGGGACTACAGATACGCAGTATTTT
CASSHGTTDTQYF
>TRBD1|TRBV28|.|TRBJ1-6
TGTGCCAGCAGTAGACAGGGTGGTAATTCACCCCTCCACTTT
CASSRQGGNSPLHF
>.|TRBV9|once|TRBJ2-7
TGTGCCAGCAGCGTAAGAGGCGACGAGCAGTACTTC
CASSVRGDEQYF